These 19 T cell receptor beta chains were sequenced from one sample in a study of blood T cell repertoires in COVID-19. Sequenced by immunoSEQ multiplex PCR; TCRdb stores in-frame clones only, minus some. The profile shows approximately 200,000 clones, just under 90% of them singletons. Sequenced sample: peripheral blood. The receptors were sampled from a man aged 55-75 years who had recovered from COVID-19.

The chain uses TRBV6-5 and TRBJ1-1, with D perhaps matching TRBD1 (5 bases). The CDR3 spans 15 residues. Germline CDR1 is MNHEY and CDR2 is SVGAGI. V dropped 6 bases and J dropped 0 bases, with 14 bases sitting between them. CDR3 in amino acids: CASRTLTEMNTEAFF. In nucleotides, the CDR3 is TGTGCCAGCAGGACCTTGACAGAGATGAACACTGAAGCTTTCTTT.

The V gene is TRBV7-7, the J gene TRBJ1-2, with a possible D match to TRBD1 (5 bases). V was cut by 0 bases and J by 0 bases, with 14 bases left in between. Germline V gives CDR1 SSHAT, CDR2 FNYEAQ (reference sequence). The CDR3 loop spans 17 amino acids. The CDR3 is CASSLARGGLANYGYTF. CDR3 sequence (DNA): TGTGCCAGCAGCTTAGCGCGGGGGGGGTTGGCTAACTATGGCTACACCTTC.

CDR3 DNA sequence: TGTGCCAGCAGCCAAGTTGGGGGGAGTAATTCACCCCTCCACTTT. It encodes CASSQVGGSNSPLHF. The V and J genes are TRBV3-1 (or the pseudogene TRBV3-2) and TRBJ1-6, with D perhaps TRBD1 (5 bases). The length of the CDR3 is 15 residues. Germline V gene lookup returns CDR1 LGHDT and CDR2 YNNKEL (reference sequence). V shed 1 base and J shed 6 bases, with 10 bases lying between them.

This chain links TRBV7-8 with TRBJ1-2; 9 nucleotides match TRBD1. Looked up from germline, CDR1 is SGHVS and CDR2 is FQNEAQ. V gave up 5 bases and J gave up 1 base; unmatched junction bases: 5. The CDR3 sequence is 15 residues long. The CDR3 loop is CASSRDRGDNYGYTF. CDR3 sequence (DNA): TGTGCCAGCAGCCGAGACAGGGGGGATAACTATGGCTACACCTTC.

The rearrangement links TRBV5-1 to TRBJ2-3; 7 bases map to TRBD2. CDR3 size: 15 residues. The junction had 8 bases not matched to a gene; V was cut back by 3 bases and J by 4 bases. Germline CDR1 and CDR2: SGHRS and YFSETQ. The DNA for the CDR3 is TGCGCCAGCAGCTCCGGACTAGGCGCGGCAGATACGCAGTATTTT. Protein product: CASSSGLGAADTQYF.

The chain carries TRBV19 and TRBJ1-6, with 10 bases matching TRBD1. The CDR3 is 17 residues long. Germline assignment: CDR1 LNHDA and CDR2 SQIVND (reference sequence). J was trimmed by 10 bases and V by 7 bases; bases with no gene match: 16. The DNA of the CDR3 is TGTGCCAGTACCTCACCTCCGGGACAGGGGTCCTACTCACCCCTCCACTTT. Protein product: CASTSPPGQGSYSPLHF.

The genes are TRBV7-8 and TRBJ1-5; 7 nucleotides agree with TRBD1. V shed 5 bases, J shed 7 bases, and the junction held 11 bases outside the gene matches. CDR1 and CDR2 (germline): SGHVS, FQNEAQ. The CDR3 covers 15 residues. CDR3 nucleotides: TGTGCCAGCAGCGGGACAGTAAGCCTAGGGCAGCCCCAGCATTTT. It specifies CASSGTVSLGQPQHF.

The chain carries TRBV3-1 (or the pseudogene TRBV3-2) and TRBJ2-3; 11 bases fit TRBD2. V was clipped by 1 base and J by 2 bases; unmatched bases: 8. CDR1 is LGHDT, CDR2 YNNKEL, per germline (reference sequence). This CDR3 is 18 amino acids long. CDR3 region: CASSQGPSGGPFTDTQYF. CDR3 nucleotides: TGTGCCAGCAGCCAAGGACCTAGCGGGGGGCCGTTCACAGATACGCAGTATTTT.

The genes are TRBV10-1 and TRBJ2-1; TRBD2 matches at 8 bases. The CDR3 has 17 amino acids. Germline assignment: CDR1 WNHNN and CDR2 SYGVQD (reference sequence). With 0 bases clipped from V and 5 bases from J, the junction kept 9 bases outside the gene matches. The CDR3 coding sequence is TGCGCCAGCAGTGAGTCCGTGGGGCTAGCGGGTAACAATGAGCAGTTCTTC. Translating it yields CASSESVGLAGNNEQFF.

The gene calls are TRBV5-5 and TRBJ2-5; 13 bases are a match to TRBD2. Per germline, CDR1 SGHKS and CDR2 YYEKEE (reference sequence). V lost 4 bases to trimming and J lost 3 bases; unmatched junction nucleotides: 3. The length of the CDR3 is 15 residues. Here the CDR3 DNA reads TGTGCCAGCAGCCCAGGGACTAGCGGGGAAGAGACCCAGTACTTC. Its protein product is CASSPGTSGEETQYF.

The V gene is TRBV6-5, the J gene TRBJ2-7; the D gene is possibly TRBD2 (6 bases). Per the germline V gene, CDR1 is MNHEY and CDR2 is SVGAGI. The V end was cut by 6 bases, the J end by 2 bases, with 14 bases between. The CDR3 spans 14 residues. The CDR3 reads CASRLSGEAYEQYF. Here the CDR3 DNA reads TGTGCCAGCAGGCTTAGCGGAGAGGCCTACGAGCAGTACTTC.

The V and J genes are TRBV29-1 and TRBJ2-3, with D possibly matching TRBD2 (5 bases). The CDR3 runs to 10 residues. V was pared by 6 bases and J by 6 bases, with 7 bases between. Germline V gives CDR1 SQVTM, CDR2 ANQGSEA. The CDR3 loop is CSVRVDTQYF. DNA of the CDR3: TGCAGCGTGAGGGTGGATACGCAGTATTTT.

The chain links TRBV20-1 to TRBJ2-7, with D possibly TRBD1 on 5 matching bases. Germline V gives CDR1 DFQATT, CDR2 SNEGSKA (reference sequence). V gave up 5 bases and J gave up 4 bases, with 9 bases separating them. There are 11 residues in the CDR3. The CDR3 sequence is CSAGATYEQYF. In nucleotides, the CDR3 is TGCAGTGCTGGGGCGACATACGAGCAGTACTTC.

The V gene is TRBV5-4, the J gene TRBJ2-1; 11 bases fit TRBD2. The CDR3 spans 16 residues. J was trimmed by 8 bases and V by 5 bases; bases with no gene match: 12. Germline assignment: CDR1 SGHNT and CDR2 YYREEE (reference sequence). The CDR3 loop is CASSTPTSGAFHEQFF. CDR3 DNA: TGTGCCAGCAGTACCCCGACTAGCGGGGCTTTCCATGAGCAGTTCTTC.

The gene calls are TRBV11-2 and TRBJ2-7; 7 bases fit TRBD2. Germline CDR1 and CDR2: SGHAT and FQNNGV. The J segment lost 2 bases and the V segment lost 4 bases, leaving 2 bases of the junction unmatched. This CDR3 spans 13 amino acids. The DNA for the CDR3 is TGTGCCAGCAGCTCCAGCGGGGCCTACGAGCAGTACTTC. It is translated as CASSSSGAYEQYF.

The V and J genes are TRBV6-2 or TRBV6-3 and TRBJ2-3; D unclear. The CDR3 has 14 amino acids. Germline loops: CDR1 MNHEY, CDR2 SVGEGT. Trimming took 2 bases from V and 5 from J, leaving 11 bases between them. The CDR3 spells CASSYIGARDTQYF. CDR3 DNA: TGTGCCAGCAGTTACATCGGAGCCAGAGATACGCAGTATTTT.

The chain links TRBV23-1 to TRBJ2-1; TRBD2 agrees at 8 bases. TRBV23-1 is classed as an ORF, of uncertain function. CDR3 length: 19 residues. V lost 8 bases, J lost 0 bases, and 18 bases stayed unmatched. The CDR3: CASGTRGLVRASSYNEQFF. CDR3 DNA: TGCGCCAGCGGCACTCGGGGACTAGTGAGGGCTAGCTCCTACAATGAGCAGTTCTTC.

The CDR3 bases are TGTGCTAGTTCAACGGACAGGGGGGATGAGCAGTTCTTC. Translating it yields CASSTDRGDEQFF. The genes are TRBV12-5 and TRBJ2-1; 10 bases match TRBD1. J lost 8 bases, V lost 8 bases, and 6 bases had no gene match. CDR3 size: 13 residues. CDR1 is LGHNT, CDR2 FRNRAP, per germline. Full variable domain (rest looked up from reference TRBV12-5 and TRBJ2-1): DARVTQTPRHKVTEMGQEVTMRCQPILGHNTVFWYRQTMMQGLELLAYFRNRAPLDDSGMPKDRFSAEMPDATLATLKIQPSEPRDSAVYFCASSTDRGDEQFFGPGTRLTVL.

The chain uses TRBV7-8 and TRBJ1-3; D is perhaps TRBD1 (6 bases). This CDR3 comprises 14 residues. Per the germline V gene, CDR1 is SGHVS and CDR2 is FQNEAQ. The V end lost 1 base, the J end lost 6 bases, and 10 bases lay between the germline ends. The CDR3 loop reads CASSLGGQLNTIYF. The CDR3 DNA sequence: TGTGCCAGCAGCTTAGGTGGACAGTTAAACACCATATATTTT.